The 27 T cell receptor beta chains presented below share a single source sample, sequenced in a study of OX40 agonist ivuxolimab in advanced cancers. Assay: immunoSEQ multiplex PCR; the TCRdb copy retains only in-frame clones and omits some. Seen here are more than 45,000 clones, roughly nine tenths observed once, and the top ten hold roughly an eighth. This specimen consisted of CD4+ or CD8+ T cells sorted from blood, obtained in a trial of the OX40 agonist ivuxolimab. Every receptor here comes from an adult with an advanced solid tumor such as melanoma, head and neck, liver or kidney cancer.

Notes on this clone: An end of the junction differs from the germline gene, which may be a read error. The chain links TRBV27 to TRBJ2-1, with D uncertain. Germline V gene data show CDR1 as MNHEY and CDR2 as SMNVEV (reference sequence). This CDR3 comprises 15 residues. The CDR3 protein is CASSPSRRLYDEQFF. The CDR3 DNA reads as TGTGCCAGCAGTCCATCTAGGCGGCTCTACGATGAGCAGTTCTTC.

This chain joins TRBV11-2 and TRBJ2-1; D gene ambiguous. The CDR3 covers 14 residues. CDR1 SGHAT and CDR2 FQNNGV come from the germline V gene. Deletions cut 5 bases from V and 6 bases from J, with 14 bases between. This CDR3 reads CASSPVVRTNEQFF. CDR3 coding DNA: TGTGCCAGCAGCCCCGTCGTCCGGACCAATGAGCAGTTCTTC.

The chain joins TRBV9 to TRBJ2-5; no reliable D call. The germline CDR1 and CDR2 sequences are SGDLS and YYNGEE. The CDR3 is 10 amino acids. V was pared by 3 bases and J by 5 bases, with 2 bases between. CDR3 bases: TGTGCCAGCAGCGGGGAGACCCAGTACTTC. Translation: CASSGETQYF.

The chain employs TRBV7-2 and TRBJ1-2, with 7 positions matching TRBD1. This CDR3 has 14 residues. CDR1 SGHTA and CDR2 FQGNSA come from the germline V gene. Germline trimming cut 4 bases from V and 0 bases from J; bases unmatched to any gene: 2. The CDR3 region is CASSYDRANYGYTF. The CDR3, as DNA: TGTGCCAGCAGCTACGACAGGGCTAACTATGGCTACACCTTC.

This chain uses TRBV19 with TRBJ1-1; D uncertain. V shed 0 bases and J shed 6 bases, with 8 bases lying between them. CDR1 and CDR2 (germline): LNHDA, SQIVND (reference sequence). This CDR3 is 13 amino acids long. CDR3 DNA: TGTGCCAGTAGTATAGACGCTGGTTCTGAAGCTTTCTTT. This translates into CASSIDAGSEAFF. The variable domain in full, completed from reference TRBV19 and TRBJ1-1, reads DGGITQSPKYLFRKEGQNVTLSCEQNLNHDAMYWYRQDPGQGLRLIYYSQIVNDFQKGDIAEGYSVSREKKESFPLTVTSAQKNPTAFYLCASSIDAGSEAFFGQGTRLTVV.

CDR3 sequence (DNA): TGCGCCAGCAGCTTGCTCGCTAGCCCGAACACCGGGGAGCTGTTTTTT. As protein: CASSLLASPNTGELFF. The chain couples TRBV5-1 to TRBJ2-2; the D gene is possibly TRBD2 (5 bases). The CDR3 covers 16 residues. The germline V gene has CDR1 SGHRS and CDR2 YFSETQ. V lost 1 base and J lost 0, with 10 bases in between.

The rearrangement joins TRBV18 to TRBJ2-3, with TRBD1 identical over 11 bases. CDR1 KGHSH and CDR2 LQKENI come from the germline V gene. V shed 2 bases, J shed 3 bases, and the junction held 4 bases outside the gene matches. This CDR3 region has 16 residues. The CDR3 loop reads CASSPNRDRGTDTQYF. For the CDR3, the DNA is TGTGCCAGCTCACCAAACCGGGACAGGGGGACAGATACGCAGTATTTT.

The genes are TRBV27 and TRBJ2-3, with unresolved D. The CDR3 has 15 amino acids. The V and J ends lost 0 bases and 2 bases respectively, with 9 bases between them. The germline CDR1 and CDR2 sequences are MNHEY and SMNVEV (reference sequence). Written as DNA, the CDR3 is TGTGCCAGCAGTTTATCCCCACGACCCACAGATACGCAGTATTTT. Translated: CASSLSPRPTDTQYF.

V gene TRBV5-1 combines with J gene TRBJ1-4; possible D gene TRBD1, 5 bases. The CDR3 is 14 residues long. Germline-derived CDR1 and CDR2 are SGHRS and YFSETQ. Trimming shortened V by 4 bases and J by 6 bases, and 13 bases separated the two germline ends. This CDR3 is CASSQGRTHEKLFF. The CDR3 nucleotides read TGCGCCAGCAGCCAGGGACGGACCCATGAAAAACTGTTTTTT.

The chain is built from TRBV6-5 and TRBJ1-2; 7 bases fit TRBD1. CDR3 length: 15 amino acids. The V segment lost 5 bases and the J segment 3 bases; nucleotides outside the gene matches: 9. The germline V gene encodes CDR1 MNHEY and CDR2 SVGAGI. The CDR3 here is CASSLDRTADYGYTF. The CDR3 nucleotides are TGTGCCAGCAGTCTGGACAGGACCGCGGACTATGGCTACACCTTC.

The chain combines TRBV5-5 with TRBJ1-2; the D gene is possibly TRBD1 (6 bases). Germline-derived CDR1 and CDR2 are SGHKS and YYEKEE (reference sequence). Trimming shortened V by 0 bases and J by 3 bases, and 6 bases separated the two germline ends. CDR3 size: 13 residues. In DNA form, the CDR3 reads TGTGCCAGCAGCTTGGGACAGGACTATGGCTACACCTTC. It specifies CASSLGQDYGYTF. Complete variable domain (other parts from reference TRBV5-5 and TRBJ1-2): DAGVTQSPTHLIKTRGQQVTLRCSPISGHKSVSWYQQVLGQGPQFIFQYYEKEERGRGNFPDRFSARQFPNYSSELNVNALLLGDSALYLCASSLGQDYGYTFGSGTRLTVV.

The chain uses TRBV11-2 and TRBJ2-2; D not resolved. Per the germline V gene, CDR1 is SGHAT and CDR2 is FQNNGV. Trimming took off 5 bases at V and 6 bases at J, with 13 bases between the two ends. This CDR3 comprises 14 residues. Here the CDR3 reads CASSPGPDAGELFF. DNA for the CDR3: TGTGCCAGCAGCCCCGGACCTGACGCCGGGGAGCTGTTTTTT.

The rearrangement joins TRBV29-1 to TRBJ2-1, with D possibly being TRBD2 (5 bases). Germline V CDR1 and CDR2: SQVTM, ANQGSEA. This CDR3 region has 13 residues. The germline V and J ends were trimmed by 1 base and 6 bases, with 10 bases remaining between them. CDR3 in amino acids: CSVEGETLNEQFF. The CDR3 nucleotides read TGCAGCGTTGAAGGGGAGACTCTCAATGAGCAGTTCTTC.

This chain connects TRBV6-6 to TRBJ1-1, with no clear D. Germline CDR1 is MNHNY and CDR2 is SVGAGI (reference sequence). V dropped 6 bases and J dropped 2 bases, with 10 bases sitting between them. The CDR3 is made up of 13 amino acids. CDR3 protein: CASRPDGNTEAFF. The CDR3 DNA is TGTGCCAGCAGACCCGACGGAAACACTGAAGCTTTCTTT.

The V and J genes are TRBV7-2 and TRBJ2-1; D unresolved. The V end lost 5 bases, the J end lost 7 bases, and 9 bases lay between the germline ends. Germline CDR1 is SGHTA and CDR2 is FQGNSA. The CDR3 spans 12 residues. The CDR3 coding sequence is TGTGCCAGCAGCCCCCCGTGGAATGAGCAGTTCTTC. It translates to CASSPPWNEQFF.

This rearrangement joins TRBV4-3 to TRBJ1-2; D is unclear. Between the trimmed V and J ends, which lost 0 bases and 0 bases, there was a span of 11 bases. CDR3 length: 16 residues. Germline assignment: CDR1 LGHNA and CDR2 YSLEER. The CDR3 sequence: CASSQDLQDPNYGYTF. For the CDR3, the DNA is TGCGCCAGCAGCCAAGATTTACAAGACCCTAACTATGGCTACACCTTC.

This chain uses TRBV7-2 with TRBJ2-1, with TRBD2 matching 11 bases. V trimming: 10 bases; J trimming: 4 bases; junction bases outside the gene matches: 9. From germline, CDR1 is SGHTA and CDR2 FQGNSA. This CDR3 comprises 15 residues. This chain's CDR3 is CATSLGTSGYNEQFF. CDR3 nucleotide sequence: TGTGCCACTTCTCTAGGGACTAGCGGTTACAATGAGCAGTTCTTC.

The rearrangement links TRBV7-9 to TRBJ2-1; D is uncertain. Trimming removed 5 bases at V and 10 bases at J, with 9 bases between. The CDR3 extends over 11 amino acids. In germline, CDR1 is SEHNR, CDR2 FQNEAQ (reference sequence). CDR3 coding DNA: TGTGCCAGCAGCCCGCAGAGGGAGCAGTTCTTC. This encodes CASSPQREQFF.

The chain has TRBV19 and TRBJ2-1, with 10 nucleotides matching TRBD2. V shed 4 bases, J shed 4 bases, and the junction held 4 bases outside the gene matches. Germline lookup yields CDR1 LNHDA and CDR2 SQIVND (reference sequence). The CDR3 is made up of 15 amino acids. CDR3 amino acids: CASSTGLAEYNEQFF. As DNA, the CDR3 is TGTGCCAGTAGTACCGGACTAGCGGAATACAATGAGCAGTTCTTC. Using reference TRBV19 and TRBJ2-1 for the parts outside the CDR3, the full variable domain is DGGITQSPKYLFRKEGQNVTLSCEQNLNHDAMYWYRQDPGQGLRLIYYSQIVNDFQKGDIAEGYSVSREKKESFPLTVTSAQKNPTAFYLCASSTGLAEYNEQFFGPGTRLTVL.

V usage is TRBV9 and J usage is TRBJ2-1, with TRBD1 matching over 8 bases. CDR3 size: 14 residues. The V gene end was trimmed by 0 bases and the J gene end by 8 bases; junction bases not matched to a gene: 4. Germline CDR1 and CDR2: SGDLS and YYNGEE. The CDR3 reads CASSVEGTGYEQFF. CDR3 sequence (DNA): TGTGCCAGCAGCGTAGAGGGGACAGGCTATGAGCAGTTCTTC.

The V and J genes are TRBV25-1 and TRBJ1-1; the D is unclear. The ends were cut back, 5 bases at V and 4 bases at J, with 11 bases in the middle. This CDR3 is 13 amino acids long. The germline V gene encodes CDR1 MGHDK and CDR2 SYGVNS. CDR3 sequence: CASSQALGTEAFF. The CDR3 bases are TGTGCCAGCAGTCAAGCCTTGGGCACTGAAGCTTTCTTT. The full variable domain, rest sourced from reference TRBV25-1 and TRBJ1-1, is EADIYQTPRYLVIGTGKKITLECSQTMGHDKMYWYQQDPGMELHLIHYSYGVNSTEKGDLSSESTVSRIRTEHFPLTLESARPSHTSQYLCASSQALGTEAFFGQGTRLTVV.

The V and J genes are TRBV9 and TRBJ2-3; 9 bases match TRBD1. Germline CDR1 and CDR2: SGDLS and YYNGEE. V shed 4 bases and J 9 bases; nucleotides not matched to a gene: 12. The CDR3 consists of 15 residues. The CDR3 is CASSSGQGRPETQYF. In DNA, the CDR3 is TGTGCCAGCAGCTCGGGACAGGGTCGTCCTGAGACGCAGTATTTT.

This clone was recorded many times. Written as DNA, the CDR3 is TGTGCCAGCGGGGGCTTTAGAGGGACTCCCAATGAGCAGTTCTTC. Translation: CASGGFRGTPNEQFF. The genes are TRBV6-1 and TRBJ2-1; D is perhaps TRBD1 or TRBD2 (6 bases each). The germline V gene has CDR1 MNHNS and CDR2 SASEGT. The CDR3 loop spans 15 amino acids. The V end was cut by 8 bases, the J end by 6 bases, with 20 bases between.

The chain has TRBV28 and TRBJ2-7; 9 bases align to TRBD2. Looked up from germline, CDR1 is MDHEN and CDR2 is SYDVKM. CDR3 length equals 14 residues. With V trimmed by 5 bases and J by 6 bases, 8 bases remained unmatched. Here the CDR3 DNA reads TGTGCCAGCAGTCCCCGGGCGGGAGGGCGCGAGCAGTACTTC. It specifies CASSPRAGGREQYF. Variable domain in full (rest from reference TRBV28 and TRBJ2-7): DVKVTQSSRYLVKRTGEKVFLECVQDMDHENMFWYRQDPGLGLRLIYFSYDVKMKEKGDIPEGYSVSREKKERFSLILESASTNQTSMYLCASSPRAGGREQYFGPGTRLTVT.

The V gene is TRBV6-5, the J gene TRBJ1-5; D gene ambiguous. V shed 6 bases and J shed 3 bases, with 12 bases lying between them. Per germline, CDR1 MNHEY and CDR2 SVGAGI. The CDR3 covers 14 residues. The CDR3 sequence: CASSPGGYNQPQHF. DNA of the CDR3: TGTGCCAGCAGCCCTGGTGGATACAATCAGCCCCAGCATTTT.

This clone was seen a single time. The J gene is TRBJ2-1, the V gene TRBV20-1, with D possibly matching TRBD2 (5 bases). Germline CDR1 reads DFQATT; CDR2 reads SNEGSKA (reference sequence). The V and J ends lost 3 bases and 10 bases respectively, with 10 bases between them. The CDR3 is 11 amino acids. DNA of the CDR3: TGCAGTGCTAGGCCCCCGGGAGAGCAGTTCTTC. Translated, it gives CSARPPGEQFF.

The chain employs TRBV5-6 and TRBJ2-3; D is ambiguous. Germline V gives CDR1 SGHDT, CDR2 YYEEEE. V lost 0 bases, J lost 1 base, and 6 bases lay in between. The CDR3 runs 14 residues. The CDR3 region has the DNA TGTGCCAGCAGCTTGGGACGCCGCACAGATACGCAGTATTTT. Encoded protein: CASSLGRRTDTQYF.